Listed below are T cell receptor beta chains from one sample, sequenced in a study of early T cells in non-severe SARS-CoV-2 infection. TCRdb used MiXCR to reprocess the 5' RACE reads, holding one entry per CDR3 protein. Among around 80,000 distinct CDR3 sequences listed, around 11% were seen once. The sequences come from whole blood, collected at baseline. Receptors originate from an adult who was a healthcare worker with PCR-confirmed SARS-CoV-2 infection or an uninfected control (not recorded which). Both conserved end residues are part of each CDR3. A D gene is named only where the DNA matches it firmly. Only some rows state a clone size, as once, few, many or a class for expanded clones.

TRBJ1-4 | TRBV4-1 | many | TRBD1 | TGCGCCAGCAGCCACCTACTCGGACAGGGAACTAATGAAAAACTGTTTTTT | CASSHLLGQGTNEKLFF
TRBJ1-2 | TRBV5-1 | - | TRBD1 | TGCGCCAGCAGCCCCGGACAGGGGAGCTATGGCTACACCTTC | CASSPGQGSYGYTF
TRBJ1-5 | TRBV6-6 | many | - | TGTGCCAGCAAATGGCCAGGGAGCAATCAGCCCCAGCATTTT | CASKWPGSNQPQHF
TRBJ2-5 | TRBV3-1 | few | - | TGTGCCAGCAGCCAAGTAGGTTCTCAAGAGACCCAGTACTTC | CASSQVGSQETQYF
TRBJ2-7 | TRBV7-8 | few | - | TGTGCCAGCAGCTTAGTGGGACTCCAGAACTCCTACGAGCAGTACTTC | CASSLVGLQNSYEQYF
TRBJ1-5 | TRBV6-2/TRBV6-3 | many | - | TGTGCCAGCACCGACCACGGGAATCAGCCCCAGCATTTT | CASTDHGNQPQHF
TRBJ1-5 | TRBV6-2/TRBV6-3 | - | TRBD1 | TGTGCCAGCACCCCCTCCGGGACAGGGAATCAGCCCCAGCATTTT | CASTPSGTGNQPQHF
TRBJ1-1 | TRBV7-2 | - | - | TGTGCCAGCAGCTTAGGGATGAACACTGAAGCTTTCTTT | CASSLGMNTEAFF
TRBJ1-2 | TRBV28 | few | - | TGTGCCAGCAGTTTTCCAGTTTCGAACTATGGCTACACCTTC | CASSFPVSNYGYTF
TRBJ2-6 | TRBV6-5 | many | - | TGTGCCAGCAGTTACTCGACATCCTCTGGGGCCAACGTCCTGACTTTC | CASSYSTSSGANVLTF
TRBJ1-2 | TRBV12-3/TRBV12-4 | many | TRBD1 | TGTGCCAGCAGTTCCTTCACAGGGGGAGCTAACTATGGCTACACCTTC | CASSSFTGGANYGYTF
TRBJ2-5 | TRBV18 | - | - | TGTGCCAGCTCAAACGGGCAAGAGACCCAGTACTTC | CASSNGQETQYF
TRBJ1-1 | TRBV5-1 | - | - | TGCGCCAGCAGCCTTGGACGGAGGGACACTGAAGCTTTCTTT | CASSLGRRDTEAFF
TRBJ1-1 | TRBV11-1 | - | TRBD1 | TGTGCCGGCAGCTTCCCACAGGGGACAGGTTTCTTT | CAGSFPQGTGFF
TRBJ1-2 | TRBV29-1 | few | - | TGCAGCGTTATCGACAGGCGTAACTATGGCTACACCTTC | CSVIDRRNYGYTF
TRBJ1-1 | TRBV7-8 | many | TRBD1 | TGTGCCACCAGGCATCCGGGCCGGGACAGGGGTCGGAACACTGAAGCTTTCTTT | CATRHPGRDRGRNTEAFF
TRBJ2-5 | TRBV19 | few | - | TGTGCCAGTAGTATAGCGGGTATAGGCGACGGGGGCCAGTACTTC | CASSIAGIGDGGQYF
TRBJ2-1 | TRBV5-1 | many | TRBD2 | TGCGCCAGCAGCTCGCCGGGCGGGGGGTACAATGAGCAGTTCTTC | CASSSPGGGYNEQFF
TRBJ2-1 | TRBV12-3/TRBV12-4 | - | TRBD1 | TGTGCCAGCACTCCTGGGGCGGCGGCAGGGGGTTGGGATGAGCAGTTCTTC | CASTPGAAAGGWDEQFF
TRBJ2-3 | TRBV15 | few | TRBD2 | TGTGCCACCAGCAACGAGCGGGGGGGCACAGATACGCAGTATTTT | CATSNERGGTDTQYF
TRBJ1-1 | TRBV10-3 | - | - | TGTGCCATCAGTGAGGGAAAGGTGGGTGAAGCTTTCTTT | CAISEGKVGEAFF
TRBJ2-7 | TRBV12-3/TRBV12-4 | few | TRBD2 | TGTGCCAGCAGTTTGAGGCGGGGGGGCGAGCAGTACTTC | CASSLRRGGEQYF
TRBJ2-3 | TRBV20-1 | - | TRBD2 | TGCAGTGCCGCAACTAGCGGGGGGGCCCCAGATACGCAGTATTTT | CSAATSGGAPDTQYF
TRBJ1-1 | TRBV20-1 | few | - | TGCAGTGCTAGGGCGGGGAACACTGAAGCTTTCTTT | CSARAGNTEAFF
TRBJ2-1 | TRBV29-1 | few | - | TGCAGCGTTGGGGGGCAGGGTAGCACCTACAATGAGCAGTTCTTC | CSVGGQGSTYNEQFF
TRBJ2-5 | TRBV7-8 | many | TRBD2 | TGTGCCAGCAGCGCGAGGACTAGAGGTTATGAGACCCAGTACTTC | CASSARTRGYETQYF
TRBJ2-4 | TRBV12-3/TRBV12-4 | many | TRBD2 | TGTGCCAGCAGTCCCGGGAGGGGGGGAAACATTCAGTACTTC | CASSPGRGGNIQYF
TRBJ1-6 | TRBV12-3/TRBV12-4 | - | TRBD1 | TGTGCCAGCAGTTCGCGCGGGACAGGCCGACCCCTCCACTTT | CASSSRGTGRPLHF
TRBJ1-6 | TRBV2 | few | - | TGTGCCAGCAGGGGGGCGCCGGGTTCACCCCTCCACTTT | CASRGAPGSPLHF
TRBJ2-5 | TRBV7-2 | many | - | TGTGCCAGCAGCCCACGCGCGATGAGCCAAGAGACCCAGTACTTC | CASSPRAMSQETQYF
TRBJ2-3 | TRBV7-9 | few | - | TGTGCCAGCAGTAGGTCAGATACGCAGTATTTT | CASSRSDTQYF
TRBJ1-2 | TRBV5-1 | few | TRBD1 | TGCGCCAGCAGCACCGGACAGGATCGGGCATATGGCTACACCTTC | CASSTGQDRAYGYTF
TRBJ2-7 | TRBV14 | medium-sized | TRBD1 | TGTGCCAGCAGCCAAGCGGTAGGGACAGGAGTCAAGCAGTACTTC | CASSQAVGTGVKQYF
TRBJ2-7 | TRBV12-3/TRBV12-4 | - | - | TGTGCCAGCAGTACCCGGGCCCTCTCCGACGAGCAGTACTTC | CASSTRALSDEQYF
TRBJ2-5 | TRBV6-2/TRBV6-3 | few | TRBD2 | TGTGCCAGCAGTCTCCATACTAGCGGAAGAGAGACCCAGTACTTC | CASSLHTSGRETQYF
TRBJ1-4 | TRBV28 | - | - | TGTGCCAGCGGAGGGGGGGCAATTAGAAGTGAAAAACTGTTTTTT | CASGGGAIRSEKLFF
TRBJ2-5 | TRBV3-1 | - | - | TGTGCCAGCAGCCAAGGGCCCTCTGGGGAGACCCAGTACTTC | CASSQGPSGETQYF
TRBJ2-5 | TRBV12-3/TRBV12-4 | few | - | TGTGCCAGCAGTCTCAACCAAGAGACCCAGTACTTC | CASSLNQETQYF
TRBJ2-2 | TRBV5-1 | - | - | TGCGCCAGCAGCCCTTGGCAAGTGAACACCGGGGAGCTGTTTTTT | CASSPWQVNTGELFF
TRBJ2-5 | TRBV28 | few | - | TGTGCCAGCAGTACGCAGGGGAACCAGTACTTC | CASSTQGNQYF